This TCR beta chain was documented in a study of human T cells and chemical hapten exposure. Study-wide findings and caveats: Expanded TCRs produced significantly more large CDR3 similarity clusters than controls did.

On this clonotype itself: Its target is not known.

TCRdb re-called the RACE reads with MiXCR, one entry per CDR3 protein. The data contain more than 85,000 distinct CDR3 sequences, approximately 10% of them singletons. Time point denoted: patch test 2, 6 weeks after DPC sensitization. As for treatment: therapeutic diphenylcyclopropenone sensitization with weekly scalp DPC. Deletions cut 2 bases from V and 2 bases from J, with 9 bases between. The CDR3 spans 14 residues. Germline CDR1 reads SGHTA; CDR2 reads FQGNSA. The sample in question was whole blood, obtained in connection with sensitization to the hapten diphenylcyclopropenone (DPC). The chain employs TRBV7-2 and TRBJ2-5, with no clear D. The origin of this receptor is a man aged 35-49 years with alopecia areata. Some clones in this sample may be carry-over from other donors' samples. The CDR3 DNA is TGTGCCAGCAGCTTATCGGCGGTACAAGAGACCCAGTACTTC. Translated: CASSLSAVQETQYF.